A single sample is the source of the 4 T cell receptor beta chains below, sequenced in a study of blood T cell repertoires in COVID-19. Here immunoSEQ multiplex PCR was the method, and the copy in TCRdb shows in-frame clones only, minus some. The sample carries about 300,000 clones, nearly 90% recorded once. Sequenced input: PBMCs or T cells enriched from blood (not recorded which). Receptors originate from a young woman with acute COVID-19.

This clone was observed a single time. The chain is built from TRBV27 and TRBJ1-1; TRBD1 aligns across 7 bases. Germline V gene lookup returns CDR1 MNHEY and CDR2 SMNVEV (reference sequence). The CDR3 spans 14 residues. V was clipped by 5 bases and J by 3 bases; unmatched bases: 6. CDR3 sequence (DNA): TGTGCCAGCAGTGCATACAGGGGTCACACTGAAGCTTTCTTT. The encoded protein is CASSAYRGHTEAFF.

This clone occurred once. The chain recombines TRBV28 with TRBJ2-3; 10 nucleotides match TRBD2. CDR3 length: 16 amino acids. V lost 2 bases, J lost 8 bases, and 10 bases stayed unmatched. Germline CDR1 reads MDHEN; CDR2 reads SYDVKM. This CDR3 is CASSLRVAGGRTTQYF. The DNA of the CDR3 is TGTGCCAGCAGTTTAAGGGTAGCGGGAGGCAGGACTACGCAGTATTTT.

The genes are TRBV30 and TRBJ1-6; TRBD1 aligns across 9 bases. The V segment lost 7 bases and the J segment 8 bases; nucleotides outside the gene matches: 6. The CDR3 has 13 amino acids. From germline, CDR1 is GTSNPN and CDR2 SVGIG (reference sequence). The CDR3: CAFRQGEYSPLHF. CDR3 sequence (DNA): TGTGCCTTCCGACAGGGGGAATATTCACCCCTCCACTTT.

V and J are TRBV7-3 and TRBJ1-2; D is unresolved. CDR3 length: 16 amino acids. Trimming took off 1 base at V and 2 bases at J, with 14 bases between the two ends. Looked up from germline, CDR1 is SGHTA and CDR2 is FQGTGA. The chain's CDR3 is CASSLNGGRSNYGYTF. CDR3 DNA: TGTGCCAGCAGCTTAAATGGCGGGAGGTCAAACTATGGCTACACCTTC. The variable domain in full, completed from reference TRBV7-3 and TRBJ1-2, reads GAGVSQTPSNKVTEKGKYVELRCDPISGHTALYWYRQSLGQGPEFLIYFQGTGAADDSGLPNDRFFAVRPEGSVSTLKIQRTERGDSAVYLCASSLNGGRSNYGYTFGSGTRLTVV.